This T cell receptor beta chain was sequenced in a study of T cell changes during pregnancy in multiple sclerosis. Profiled with immunoSEQ multiplex PCR; TCRdb holds only in-frame clones, not every one. The sample lists tens of thousands of clones; 70% to 90% were seen once. Trimming took 6 bases from V and 2 from J; bases not matched to a gene: 11. Germline V lookup: CDR1 SGHTA, CDR2 FQGNSA. The CDR3 contains 16 residues. The rearrangement links TRBV7-2 to TRBJ1-2; 8 bases are shared with TRBD1. The source of this sequence is a female donor with multiple sclerosis, enrolled in a pregnancy study. Sequencing used CD4+ T cells from peripheral blood mononuclear cells, obtained in the third trimester of pregnancy. The CDR3 protein is CASSFQGARENYGYTF. The CDR3 DNA reads as TGTGCCAGCAGTTTTCAGGGGGCACGGGAAAACTATGGCTACACCTTC.